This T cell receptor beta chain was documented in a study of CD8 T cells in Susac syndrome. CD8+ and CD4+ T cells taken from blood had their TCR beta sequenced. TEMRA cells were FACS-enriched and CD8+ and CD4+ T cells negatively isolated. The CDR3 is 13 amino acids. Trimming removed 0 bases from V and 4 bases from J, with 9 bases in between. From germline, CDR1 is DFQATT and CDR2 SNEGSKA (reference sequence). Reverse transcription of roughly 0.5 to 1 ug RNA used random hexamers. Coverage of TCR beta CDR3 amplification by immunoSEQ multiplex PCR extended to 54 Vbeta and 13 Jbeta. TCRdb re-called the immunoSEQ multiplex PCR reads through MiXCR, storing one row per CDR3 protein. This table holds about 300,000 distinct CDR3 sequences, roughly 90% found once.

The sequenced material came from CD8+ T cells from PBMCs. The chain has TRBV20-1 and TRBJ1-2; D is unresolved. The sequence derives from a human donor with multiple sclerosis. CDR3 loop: CSARDRDRYGYTF. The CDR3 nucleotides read TGCAGTGCTAGAGATAGGGATCGCTATGGCTACACCTTC.